This TCR beta chain derives from a study of blood T cells in healthy people across ages. A few counts support this clonotype. Its antigen is unknown. J was trimmed by 5 bases and V by 5 bases; bases with no gene match: 6. Germline V CDR1 and CDR2: SGHAT, FQNNGV. The CDR3 runs 15 residues. Study outcomes and limitations: Naive T cell percentage strongly correlated with TCR beta diversity. Per million T cells, TCR beta diversity dropped roughly linearly as age increased.

The study recruited healthy Caucasian donors from Russia who were aged about 6 to 90. A second PCR, run for roughly 7 to 11 cycles, used a sample-barcoded 5' primer plus a J-beta primer mix. Every molecule of cDNA carried a tag from a template-switch adaptor with 12 random nucleotides. MiXCR, applied by TCRdb to the 5' RACE reads, yields one record per CDR3 protein. In the table there are roughly 800,000 distinct CDR3 sequences, 55% to 70% of which are singletons. The chain carries TRBV11-2 and TRBJ2-1; 10 nucleotides align to TRBD1. This clonotype originated in a man between 25 and 39 years old in good health. The specimen sequenced was blood. The CDR3 is CASSVRTGGNNEQFF. CDR3 nucleotide sequence: TGTGCCAGCAGCGTTAGGACAGGGGGGAACAATGAGCAGTTCTTC.